The rows below give T cell receptor beta chains drawn from one sample of a study of T cell changes during pregnancy in multiple sclerosis. Profiling relied on immunoSEQ multiplex PCR, and the TCRdb table lists in-frame clones only, not all of them. Of 85,000 to 120,000 clones listed, just under 95% were seen once; the top ten hold roughly 1.5%. This specimen was peripheral blood, taken after pregnancy. The source is a female donor with multiple sclerosis, enrolled in a pregnancy study. Each CDR3 is given with its conserved first and last residue. Fields, in order: D gene, V gene, J gene, clone size, CDR3 DNA, CDR3 protein. The D gene is left open where the match is weak. The listing skips clone size in some rows; elsewhere it reads once, few, many or a size class.

D gene: NA; V gene: TRBV25-1; J gene: TRBJ2-1; clone size: NA; CDR3 DNA: TGTGCCAGCAGTGTAATAAGGGGCAATGAGCAGTTCTTC; CDR3 protein: CASSVIRGNEQFF
D gene: NA; V gene: TRBV19; J gene: TRBJ2-5; clone size: once; CDR3 DNA: TGTGCCAGTAGTAGAGCGGGTCGCCCTCGGGAGACCCAGTACTTC; CDR3 protein: CASSRAGRPRETQYF
D gene: NA; V gene: TRBV5-1; J gene: TRBJ1-1; clone size: NA; CDR3 DNA: TGCGCCAGCAGCTTCGGCAGGGGCTTTAACACTGAAGCTTTCTTT; CDR3 protein: CASSFGRGFNTEAFF
D gene: TRBD2; V gene: TRBV11-3; J gene: TRBJ2-1; clone size: NA; CDR3 DNA: TGTGCCAGCAGCTTTCGACTAGCGGGAGCAAATGAGCAGTTCTTC; CDR3 protein: CASSFRLAGANEQFF
D gene: TRBD1; V gene: TRBV29-1; J gene: TRBJ1-1; clone size: NA; CDR3 DNA: TGCAGCGCACAGGGGGTAGGGATGAACACTGAAGCTTTCTTT; CDR3 protein: CSAQGVGMNTEAFF
D gene: TRBD1; V gene: TRBV11-2; J gene: TRBJ1-2; clone size: NA; CDR3 DNA: TGTGCCAGCAGCGGACTACAGGGGCGGAACTATGGCTACACCTTC; CDR3 protein: CASSGLQGRNYGYTF
D gene: TRBD1; V gene: TRBV5-4; J gene: TRBJ1-3; clone size: NA; CDR3 DNA: TGTGCCAGCAGCTCGAATATAGACAGGGCTGGAAACACCATATATTTT; CDR3 protein: CASSSNIDRAGNTIYF
D gene: NA; V gene: TRBV5-1; J gene: TRBJ1-1; clone size: NA; CDR3 DNA: TGCGCCAGCTACCTACAGGGGAACACTGAAGCTTTCTTT; CDR3 protein: CASYLQGNTEAFF
D gene: NA; V gene: TRBV27; J gene: TRBJ1-1; clone size: NA; CDR3 DNA: TGTGCCAGCACCCCATTACAGGGTACCACTGAAGCTTTCTTT; CDR3 protein: CASTPLQGTTEAFF
D gene: NA; V gene: TRBV10-3; J gene: TRBJ1-3; clone size: once; CDR3 DNA: TGTGCCATCAGTAACGACAGGGGAAACACCATATATTTT; CDR3 protein: CAISNDRGNTIYF
D gene: NA; V gene: TRBV10-2; J gene: TRBJ2-3; clone size: NA; CDR3 DNA: TGCGCCAGCCCCGCCCCGGGAAGGGTGGGCACAGATACGCAGTATTTT; CDR3 protein: CASPAPGRVGTDTQYF
D gene: NA; V gene: TRBV5-5; J gene: TRBJ2-7; clone size: NA; CDR3 DNA: TGTGCCAGCAGCTTGACCCAGGGACATGGCTACGAGCAGTACTTC; CDR3 protein: CASSLTQGHGYEQYF
D gene: NA; V gene: TRBV5-1; J gene: TRBJ2-2; clone size: NA; CDR3 DNA: TGCGCCAGCAGCTTGGAAGCGCAGGGCACCGGGGAGCTGTTTTTT; CDR3 protein: CASSLEAQGTGELFF
D gene: TRBD2; V gene: TRBV25-1; J gene: TRBJ2-1; clone size: NA; CDR3 DNA: TGTGCCAGCAGTATAAGCGGGGGGATCTACAATGAGCAGTTCTTC; CDR3 protein: CASSISGGIYNEQFF
D gene: TRBD1; V gene: TRBV10-3; J gene: TRBJ2-1; clone size: NA; CDR3 DNA: TGTGCCATCAGTGGGGCCGGTAAGGGACAGGGCAACGAGTTCTTC; CDR3 protein: CAISGAGKGQGNEFF
D gene: NA; V gene: TRBV5-4; J gene: TRBJ2-5; clone size: NA; CDR3 DNA: TGTGCCAGCAGCTTGCCGGGAGAGGCGGAGACCCAGTACTTC; CDR3 protein: CASSLPGEAETQYF
D gene: TRBD1; V gene: TRBV15; J gene: TRBJ2-7; clone size: NA; CDR3 DNA: TGTGCCACCGCGCGGGACAGGGTCGGGTTCGAGCAGTACTTC; CDR3 protein: CATARDRVGFEQYF